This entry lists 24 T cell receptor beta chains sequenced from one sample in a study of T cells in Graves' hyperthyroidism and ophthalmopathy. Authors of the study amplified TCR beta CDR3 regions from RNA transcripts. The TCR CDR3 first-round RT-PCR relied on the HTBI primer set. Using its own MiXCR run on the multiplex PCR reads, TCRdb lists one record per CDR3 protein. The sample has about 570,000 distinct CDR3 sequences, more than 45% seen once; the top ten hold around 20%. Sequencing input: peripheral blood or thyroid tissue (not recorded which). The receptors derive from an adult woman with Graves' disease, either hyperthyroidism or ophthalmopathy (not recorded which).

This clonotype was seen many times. CDR3 sequence reads: CASSEQGSNYGYTF. The CDR3 nucleotides are TGCGCCAGCAGCGAACAGGGTTCCAACTATGGCTACACCTTC. This chain links TRBV5-1 with TRBJ1-2, with a weak D call TRBD1 (6 bases). Trimming left V 4 bases short and J 2 bases short, with 12 bases between. The CDR3 has 14 residues. Germline loops: CDR1 SGHRS, CDR2 YFSETQ.

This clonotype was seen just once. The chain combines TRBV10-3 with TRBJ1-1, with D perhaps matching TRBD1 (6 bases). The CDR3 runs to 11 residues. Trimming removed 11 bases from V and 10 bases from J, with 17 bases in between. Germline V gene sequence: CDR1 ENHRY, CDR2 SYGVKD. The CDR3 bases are TGTGCCGTACAGGGTTCCGTCGCAGCTTTCTTT. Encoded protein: CAVQGSVAAFF.

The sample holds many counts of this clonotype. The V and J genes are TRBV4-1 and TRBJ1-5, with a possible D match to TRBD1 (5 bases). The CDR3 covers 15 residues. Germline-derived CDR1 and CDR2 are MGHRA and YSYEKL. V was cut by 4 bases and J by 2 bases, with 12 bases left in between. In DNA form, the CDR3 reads TGCGCCAGCAGCCCAAGGGGCTTTGGCAATCAGCCCCAGCATTTT. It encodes CASSPRGFGNQPQHF.

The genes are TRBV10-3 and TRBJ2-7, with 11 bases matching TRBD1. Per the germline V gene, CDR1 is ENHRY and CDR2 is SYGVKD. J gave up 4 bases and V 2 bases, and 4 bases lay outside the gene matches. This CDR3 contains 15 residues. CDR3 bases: TGTGCCATCAGTGAGCCGGGACAGGGGGTGTACGAGCAGTACTTC. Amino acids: CAISEPGQGVYEQYF.

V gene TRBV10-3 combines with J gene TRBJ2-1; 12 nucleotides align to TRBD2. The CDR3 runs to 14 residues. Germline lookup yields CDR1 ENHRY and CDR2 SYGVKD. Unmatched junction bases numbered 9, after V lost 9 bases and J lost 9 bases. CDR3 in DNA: TGTGCCATGACGACTAGCGGGAGCCGGAGTGAGCAGTTCTTC. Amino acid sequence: CAMTTSGSRSEQFF.

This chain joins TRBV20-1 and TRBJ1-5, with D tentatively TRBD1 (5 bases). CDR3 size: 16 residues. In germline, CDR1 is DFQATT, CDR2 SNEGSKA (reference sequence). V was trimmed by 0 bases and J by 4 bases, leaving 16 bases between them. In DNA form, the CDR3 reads TGCAGTGCTAGAGATAGGACTCAGGGTGGGAATCAGCCCCAGCATTTT. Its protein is CSARDRTQGGNQPQHF.

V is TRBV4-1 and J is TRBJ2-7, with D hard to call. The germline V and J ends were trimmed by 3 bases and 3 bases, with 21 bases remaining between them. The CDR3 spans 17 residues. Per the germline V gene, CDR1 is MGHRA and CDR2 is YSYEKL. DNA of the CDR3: TGCGCCAGCAGCCACCCCCCGCGAGTCGGAGTTCTCTACGAGCAGTACTTC. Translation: CASSHPPRVGVLYEQYF.

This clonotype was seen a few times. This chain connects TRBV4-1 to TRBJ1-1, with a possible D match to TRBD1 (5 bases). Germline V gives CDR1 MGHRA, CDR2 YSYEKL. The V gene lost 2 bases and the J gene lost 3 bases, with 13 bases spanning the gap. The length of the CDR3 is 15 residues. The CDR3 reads CASSQMGGLYTEAFF. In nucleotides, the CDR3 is TGCGCCAGCAGCCAAATGGGGGGTCTGTACACTGAAGCTTTCTTT.

The CDR3 protein is CAIRAGAFF. The DNA for the CDR3 is TGTGCCATCAGGGCAGGGGCTTTCTTT. The rearrangement uses TRBV10-3 and TRBJ1-1; possible D gene TRBD1, 5 bases. V was trimmed by 6 bases and J by 11 bases, leaving 7 bases between them. This CDR3 has 9 amino acids. CDR1 and CDR2 (germline): ENHRY, SYGVKD.

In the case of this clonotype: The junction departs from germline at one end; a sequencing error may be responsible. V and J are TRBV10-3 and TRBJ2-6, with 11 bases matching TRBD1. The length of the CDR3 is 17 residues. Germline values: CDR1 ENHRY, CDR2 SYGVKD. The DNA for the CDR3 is TGTGCCAGCAGTGTCGGGACAGGGGGCTCTGGGGCCAACGTCCTGACTTTC. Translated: CASSVGTGGSGANVLTF.

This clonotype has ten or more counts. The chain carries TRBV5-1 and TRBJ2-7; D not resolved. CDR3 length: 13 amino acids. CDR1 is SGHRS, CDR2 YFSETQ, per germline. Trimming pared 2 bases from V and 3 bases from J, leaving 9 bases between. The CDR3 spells CASSLEANYEQYF. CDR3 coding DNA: TGCGCCAGCAGCTTAGAGGCCAACTACGAGCAGTACTTC. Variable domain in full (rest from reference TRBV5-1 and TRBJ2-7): KAGVTQTPRYLIKTRGQQVTLSCSPISGHRSVSWYQQTPGQGLQFLFEYFSETQRNKGNFPGRFSGRQFSNSRSEMNVSTLELGDSALYLCASSLEANYEQYFGPGTRLTVT.

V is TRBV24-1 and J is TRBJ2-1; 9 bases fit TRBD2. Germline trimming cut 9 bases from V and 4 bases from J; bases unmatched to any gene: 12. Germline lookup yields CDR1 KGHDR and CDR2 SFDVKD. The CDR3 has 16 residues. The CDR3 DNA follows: TGTGCCACCGAGGGGCGGGAGGGCCCGGATTACAATGAGCAGTTCTTC. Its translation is CATEGREGPDYNEQFF.

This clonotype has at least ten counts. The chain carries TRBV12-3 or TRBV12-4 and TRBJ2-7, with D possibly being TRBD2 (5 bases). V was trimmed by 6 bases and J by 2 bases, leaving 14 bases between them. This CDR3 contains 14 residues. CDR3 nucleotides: TGTGCCAGCAGCCCGATCGGGGTGACCTACGAGCAGTACTTC. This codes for CASSPIGVTYEQYF.

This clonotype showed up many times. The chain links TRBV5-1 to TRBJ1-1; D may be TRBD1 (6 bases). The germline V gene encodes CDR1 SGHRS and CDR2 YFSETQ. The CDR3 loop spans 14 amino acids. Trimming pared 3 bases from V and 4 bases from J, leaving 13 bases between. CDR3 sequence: CASSSQGRGTEAFF. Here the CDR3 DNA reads TGCGCCAGCAGCTCACAGGGCCGTGGCACTGAAGCTTTCTTT.

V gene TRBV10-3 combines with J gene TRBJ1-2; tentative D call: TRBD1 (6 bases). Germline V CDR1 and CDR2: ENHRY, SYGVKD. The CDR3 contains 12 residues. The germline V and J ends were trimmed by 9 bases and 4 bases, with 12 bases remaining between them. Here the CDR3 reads CAIANRAYGYTF. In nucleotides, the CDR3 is TGTGCCATTGCCAACAGGGCCTATGGCTACACCTTC.

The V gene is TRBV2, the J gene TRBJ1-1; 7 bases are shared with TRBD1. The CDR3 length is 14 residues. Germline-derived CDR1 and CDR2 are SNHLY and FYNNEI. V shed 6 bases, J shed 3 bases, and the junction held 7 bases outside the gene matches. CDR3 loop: CASREGAEDTEAFF. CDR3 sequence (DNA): TGTGCCAGCAGGGAGGGGGCGGAGGACACTGAAGCTTTCTTT.

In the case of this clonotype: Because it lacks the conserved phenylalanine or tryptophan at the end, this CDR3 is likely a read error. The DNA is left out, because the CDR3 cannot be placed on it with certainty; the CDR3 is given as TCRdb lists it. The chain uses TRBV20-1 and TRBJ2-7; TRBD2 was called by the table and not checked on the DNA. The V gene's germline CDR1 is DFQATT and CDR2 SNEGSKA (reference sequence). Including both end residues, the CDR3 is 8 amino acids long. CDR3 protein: CSAREREY.

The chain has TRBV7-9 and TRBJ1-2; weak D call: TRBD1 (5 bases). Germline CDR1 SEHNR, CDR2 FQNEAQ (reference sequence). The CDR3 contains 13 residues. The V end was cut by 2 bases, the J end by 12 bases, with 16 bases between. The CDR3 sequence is CASSLRAGPGNTF. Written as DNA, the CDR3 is TGTGCCAGCAGCTTAAGGGCAGGGCCTGGAAACACCTTC.

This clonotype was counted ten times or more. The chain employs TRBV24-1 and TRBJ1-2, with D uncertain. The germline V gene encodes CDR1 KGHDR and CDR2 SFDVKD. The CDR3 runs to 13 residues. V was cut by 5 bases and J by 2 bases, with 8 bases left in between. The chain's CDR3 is CATSADRNYGYTF. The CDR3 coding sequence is TGTGCCACCAGTGCGGACCGGAACTATGGCTACACCTTC.

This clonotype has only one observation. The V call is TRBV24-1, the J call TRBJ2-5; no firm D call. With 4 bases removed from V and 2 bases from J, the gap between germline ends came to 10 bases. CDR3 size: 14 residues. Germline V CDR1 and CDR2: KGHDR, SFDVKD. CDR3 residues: CATSDPLRQETQYF. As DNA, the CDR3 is TGTGCCACCAGTGACCCTCTAAGACAAGAGACCCAGTACTTC.

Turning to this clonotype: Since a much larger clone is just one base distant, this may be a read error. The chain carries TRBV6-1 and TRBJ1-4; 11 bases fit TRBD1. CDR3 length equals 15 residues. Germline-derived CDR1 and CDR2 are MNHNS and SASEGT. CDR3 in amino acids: CAISEADRGQEKLFF. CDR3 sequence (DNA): TGTGCCATCAGTGAAGCGGACAGGGGGCAGGAAAAACTGTTTTTT.

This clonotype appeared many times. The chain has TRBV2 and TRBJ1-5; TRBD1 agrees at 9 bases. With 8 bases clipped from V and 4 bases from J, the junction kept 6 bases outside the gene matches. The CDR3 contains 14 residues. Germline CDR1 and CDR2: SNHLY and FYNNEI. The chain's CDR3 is CASGGQGGNQPQHF. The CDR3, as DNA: TGTGCCAGCGGGGGACAGGGAGGGAATCAGCCCCAGCATTTT.

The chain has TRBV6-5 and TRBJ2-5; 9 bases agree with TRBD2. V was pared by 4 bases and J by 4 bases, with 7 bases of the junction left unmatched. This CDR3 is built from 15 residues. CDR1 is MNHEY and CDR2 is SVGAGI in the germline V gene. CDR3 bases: TGTGCCAGCAGTTCCAGTCCAGCGGGAGGAGAGACCCAGTACTTC. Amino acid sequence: CASSSSPAGGETQYF.

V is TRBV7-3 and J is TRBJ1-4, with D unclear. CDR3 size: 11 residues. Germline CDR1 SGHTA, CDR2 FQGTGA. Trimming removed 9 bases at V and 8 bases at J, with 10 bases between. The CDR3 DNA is TGTGCCAGAGGTAGAGGGGAAAAACTGTTTTTT. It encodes CARGRGEKLFF.